The 32 T cell receptor beta chains below come from one sample, sequenced in a study of blood T cell repertoires in COVID-19. The repertoire was sequenced with immunoSEQ multiplex PCR; TCRdb's copy has only in-frame clones and lacks some. Among around 240,000 clones listed, roughly nine tenths were seen once. The sequencing input was PBMCs or T cells enriched from blood (not recorded which). These receptors all stem from a human donor in a cohort exposed to, infected with or recovered from COVID-19 (not recorded which). The donor label of this sample is uncertain.

This clone occurred a few times. This sequence joins TRBV6-2 or TRBV6-3 and TRBJ2-3; 12 bases are a match to TRBD2. The V segment lost 6 bases and the J segment 1 base; nucleotides outside the gene matches: 2. Germline values: CDR1 MNHEY, CDR2 SVGEGT. This CDR3 region has 15 residues. CDR3 sequence reads: CASSRTSGGTDTQYF. CDR3 coding DNA: TGTGCCAGCAGCCGGACTAGCGGGGGCACAGATACGCAGTATTTT.

This clone appeared a single time. This rearrangement joins TRBV24-1 to TRBJ2-2, with D perhaps matching TRBD2 (5 bases). The CDR3 is 13 amino acids. CDR1 is KGHDR and CDR2 is SFDVKD in the germline V gene. V was shortened by 8 bases and J by 6 bases, with 12 bases between the two germline ends. CDR3 DNA sequence: TGTGCCACCAAGGGAGAGGTGGCCGGGGAGCTGTTTTTT. Its protein product is CATKGEVAGELFF.

The V call is TRBV18, the J call TRBJ1-1; TRBD1 is a possible D gene (5 bases). This CDR3 contains 18 residues. CDR1 and CDR2 from the germline V gene are KGHSH and LQKENI. Trimming cost V 3 bases and J 0 bases, with 20 bases left between them. As DNA, the CDR3 is TGTGCCAGCTCACCGTCAAACAGGCCTCGGGCTATGAACACTGAAGCTTTCTTT. Its translation is CASSPSNRPRAMNTEAFF. The full variable domain, rest sourced from reference TRBV18 and TRBJ1-1, is NAGVMQNPRHLVRRRGQEARLRCSPMKGHSHVYWYRQLPEEGLKFMVYLQKENIIDESGMPKERFSAEFPKEGPSILRIQQVVRGDSAAYFCASSPSNRPRAMNTEAFFGQGTRLTVV.

The chain recombines TRBV7-2 with TRBJ1-3; 7 positions match TRBD1. Per the germline V gene, CDR1 is SGHTA and CDR2 is FQGNSA. V lost 1 base to trimming and J lost 0 bases; unmatched junction nucleotides: 12. The CDR3 spans 19 residues. The CDR3 reads CASSLDLLGQAYSGNTIYF. For the CDR3, the DNA is TGTGCCAGCAGCTTAGACTTGCTCGGACAGGCTTACTCTGGAAACACCATATATTTT.

CDR3 nucleotide sequence: TGTGCCAGCAGCCAAACAACGGGGGTAAGCACAGATACGCAGTATTTT. Its protein product is CASSQTTGVSTDTQYF. The rearrangement uses TRBV3-1 (or the pseudogene TRBV3-2) and TRBJ2-3, with TRBD2 as a possible D gene (6 bases). CDR3 length equals 16 residues. Germline lookup yields CDR1 LGHDT and CDR2 YNNKEL (reference sequence). V lost 2 bases and J lost 0, with 12 bases in between.

The chain joins TRBV6-5 to TRBJ2-5, with a possible D match to TRBD1 (5 bases). The length of the CDR3 is 12 residues. CDR1 and CDR2 (germline): MNHEY, SVGAGI. V was cut by 7 bases and J by 1 base, with 7 bases left in between. CDR3 sequence (DNA): TGTGCCAGCACCAGGGCCCAAGAGACCCAGTACTTC. Translated, it gives CASTRAQETQYF.

The chain combines TRBV12-3 or TRBV12-4 with TRBJ1-2; 8 positions match TRBD1. CDR3 size: 11 residues. The V and J ends lost 11 bases and 8 bases, in that order; junction bases with no gene match: 7. In DNA form, the CDR3 reads TGTGCCCTTGGACAGGGTCGGGGCTACACCTTC. Translation gives CALGQGRGYTF.

The chain employs TRBV19 and TRBJ1-5; D is ambiguous. Germline assignment: CDR1 LNHDA and CDR2 SQIVND (reference sequence). Trimming removed 5 bases from V and 4 bases from J, with 12 bases in between. This CDR3 contains 14 residues. The DNA of the CDR3 is TGTGCCAGTAGTGAGGGTGAAGAGAATCAGCCCCAGCATTTT. Protein sequence: CASSEGEENQPQHF.

The chain has TRBV4-3 and TRBJ1-2; D is unclear. Germline CDR1 LGHNA, CDR2 YSLEER. The ends were cut back, 1 base at V and 0 bases at J, with 9 bases in the middle. This CDR3 is 15 amino acids long. The DNA of the CDR3 is TGCGCCAGCAGCCAAGTTTCCGGAGCTAACTATGGCTACACCTTC. This translates into CASSQVSGANYGYTF.

The chain employs TRBV10-3 and TRBJ1-1; 7 bases map to TRBD1. CDR1 and CDR2 from the germline V gene are ENHRY and SYGVKD. The CDR3 covers 14 residues. V trimming: 4 bases; J trimming: 3 bases; junction bases outside the gene matches: 5. CDR3 sequence (DNA): TGTGCCATCAGTGGGGACAGCGGGTACACTGAAGCTTTCTTT. This gives the protein CAISGDSGYTEAFF.

This clone was counted only a few times. J is TRBJ1-2 and V is TRBV19, with D uncertain. CDR1 is LNHDA, CDR2 SQIVND, per germline (reference sequence). V was shortened by 6 bases and J by 8 bases, with 13 bases between the two germline ends. The CDR3 is 12 residues long. CDR3: CASRIGSHGYTF. The CDR3 DNA reads as TGTGCCAGTAGGATCGGGTCTCACGGCTACACCTTC.

The V and J genes are TRBV9 and TRBJ1-2; weak D call: TRBD1 (5 bases). Trimming cost V 0 bases and J 2 bases, with 8 bases left between them. The CDR3 sequence is 14 residues long. Germline values: CDR1 SGDLS, CDR2 YYNGEE. The CDR3 sequence is CASSVDQGNYGYTF. The CDR3 DNA follows: TGTGCCAGCAGCGTAGACCAGGGCAACTATGGCTACACCTTC.

V is TRBV9 and J is TRBJ2-2; 9 bases align to TRBD1. From germline, CDR1 is SGDLS and CDR2 YYNGEE. The CDR3 totals 16 residues. The junction had 5 bases not matched to a gene; V was cut back by 3 bases and J by 2 bases. The CDR3 is CASSAGDRVNTGELFF. CDR3 DNA: TGTGCCAGCAGCGCTGGGGACAGGGTCAACACCGGGGAGCTGTTTTTT. The variable domain in full, completed from reference TRBV9 and TRBJ2-2, reads DSGVTQTPKHLITATGQRVTLRCSPRSGDLSVYWYQQSLDQGLQFLIQYYNGEERAKGNILERFSAQQFPDLHSELNLSSLELGDSALYFCASSAGDRVNTGELFFGEGSRLTVL.

V is TRBV29-1 and J is TRBJ1-4, with TRBD1 as a possible D gene (6 bases). The germline V and J ends were trimmed by 2 bases and 11 bases, with 15 bases remaining between them. This CDR3 region has 13 residues. CDR1 is SQVTM and CDR2 is ANQGSEA in the germline V gene. This CDR3 is CSVEQQGLSKLFF. The CDR3 region has the DNA TGCAGCGTTGAACAACAGGGTCTTTCGAAACTGTTTTTT.

The chain carries TRBV7-9 and TRBJ1-4, with a tentative D call TRBD1 (6 bases). The CDR3 is 14 residues long. Germline CDR1 and CDR2: SEHNR and FQNEAQ (reference sequence). V lost 5 bases and J 4 bases, leaving 11 bases between the germline ends. For the CDR3, the DNA is TGTGCCAGCAGCCAAGGGGGAAATAATGAAAAACTGTTTTTT. This translates into CASSQGGNNEKLFF.

The chain recombines TRBV7-8 with TRBJ1-5; D is possibly TRBD1 (6 bases). The CDR3 totals 15 residues. Germline V lookup: CDR1 SGHVS, CDR2 FQNEAQ. V was pared by 1 base and J by 4 bases, with 11 bases between. The CDR3: CASSLDRARNQPQHF. CDR3 nucleotide sequence: TGTGCCAGCAGCTTAGACAGGGCGAGAAATCAGCCCCAGCATTTT.

J is TRBJ1-3 and V is TRBV11-2, with 9 bases that match TRBD1. V gave up 5 bases and J gave up 4 bases; unmatched junction bases: 3. This CDR3 has 14 residues. CDR1 SGHAT and CDR2 FQNNGV come from the germline V gene. The CDR3 sequence: CASSTGGAGNTIYF. The CDR3 nucleotides are TGTGCCAGCAGCACAGGGGGCGCAGGAAACACCATATATTTT. The full variable domain, rest sourced from reference TRBV11-2 and TRBJ1-3, is EAGVAQSPRYKIIEKRQSVAFWCNPISGHATLYWYQQILGQGPKLLIQFQNNGVVDDSQLPKDRFSAERLKGVDSTLKIQPAKLEDSAVYLCASSTGGAGNTIYFGEGSWLTVV.

This sequence joins TRBV5-1 and TRBJ2-3; 14 nucleotides agree with TRBD2. The germline V gene has CDR1 SGHRS and CDR2 YFSETQ. The V gene end was trimmed by 2 bases and the J gene end by 5 bases; junction bases not matched to a gene: 4. The CDR3 consists of 16 residues. CDR3 in DNA: TGCGCCAGCAGCTTTACCGGGACTAGCGGGGGAGATACGCAGTATTTT. Translated: CASSFTGTSGGDTQYF.

The genes are TRBV9 and TRBJ1-2; 8 nucleotides align to TRBD1. The germline CDR1 and CDR2 sequences are SGDLS and YYNGEE. The length of the CDR3 is 16 residues. V was clipped by 0 bases and J by 2 bases; unmatched bases: 6. CDR3 loop: CASSVGPTGGNYGYTF. CDR3 nucleotide sequence: TGTGCCAGCAGCGTAGGGCCCACAGGGGGGAACTATGGCTACACCTTC.

The chain is built from TRBV14 and TRBJ1-1; D call uncertain. Germline V gene sequence: CDR1 SGHDN, CDR2 FVKESK. The ends were cut back, 4 bases at V and 4 bases at J, with 13 bases in the middle. The CDR3 is 14 residues long. The CDR3 region has the DNA TGTGCCAGCAGCCCCCCCCGGGAGTTCACTGAAGCTTTCTTT. It translates to CASSPPREFTEAFF. The full variable domain, completed using reference TRBV14 and TRBJ1-1, is EAGVTQFPSHSVIEKGQTVTLRCDPISGHDNLYWYRRVMGKEIKFLLHFVKESKQDESGMPNNRFLAERTGGTYSTLKVQPAELEDSGVYFCASSPPREFTEAFFGQGTRLTVV.

The chain uses TRBV27 and TRBJ1-4; maybe TRBD1 (6 bases). CDR1 is MNHEY and CDR2 is SMNVEV in the germline V gene (reference sequence). There are 18 residues in the CDR3. Trimming stripped 2 bases from V and 6 bases from J, with 22 bases between. The CDR3 sequence is CASSLTPPGGGGYEKLFF. The CDR3 bases are TGTGCCAGCAGTTTAACCCCCCCCGGGGGCGGGGGTTATGAAAAACTGTTTTTT. Supplemented by reference TRBV27 and TRBJ1-4, the full variable domain reads EAQVTQNPRYLITVTGKKLTVTCSQNMNHEYMSWYRQDPGLGLRQIYYSMNVEVTDKGDVPEGYKVSRKEKRNFPLILESPSPNQTSLYFCASSLTPPGGGGYEKLFFGSGTQLSVL.

V gene TRBV19 combines with J gene TRBJ2-2; the match to TRBD2 covers 9 bases. The CDR3 is made up of 20 amino acids. CDR1 and CDR2 from the germline V gene are LNHDA and SQIVND (reference sequence). J gave up 6 bases and V 7 bases, and 24 bases lay outside the gene matches. The chain's CDR3 is CASNNIALTLAGLFAGELFF. The CDR3, as DNA: TGTGCCAGTAACAACATCGCCCTGACCCTAGCGGGGTTGTTCGCCGGGGAGCTGTTTTTT.

The table lists this clone with a count of one. The chain combines TRBV28 with TRBJ2-5; weak D call: TRBD1 (5 bases). This CDR3 is 14 amino acids long. CDR1 and CDR2 (germline): MDHEN, SYDVKM. V was cut by 6 bases and J by 1 base, with 12 bases left in between. Written as DNA, the CDR3 is TGTGCCAGCAGCCCCGACAGTTTCCAAGAGACCCAGTACTTC. Its protein product is CASSPDSFQETQYF.

The chain joins TRBV6-1 to TRBJ2-3; 8 nucleotides line up with TRBD1. Per the germline V gene, CDR1 is MNHNS and CDR2 is SASEGT. There are 15 residues in the CDR3. J gave up 6 bases and V 2 bases, and 7 bases lay outside the gene matches. CDR3 in DNA: TGTGCCAGCAGTGAACAGGGGGCGCGAGGGGATACGCAGTATTTT. Protein: CASSEQGARGDTQYF.

The CDR3 protein is CASSQDGRVSYEQYF. In nucleotides, the CDR3 is TGTGCCAGCAGCCAAGATGGCAGGGTGTCCTACGAGCAGTACTTC. The genes are TRBV4-2 and TRBJ2-7; D possibly corresponds to TRBD1 (5 bases). This CDR3 has 15 amino acids. V lost 0 bases and J 1 base, leaving 10 bases between the germline ends. Germline CDR1 and CDR2: LGHNA and YNFKEQ.

V is TRBV18 and J is TRBJ2-7; 9 bases fit TRBD1. Germline V gene sequence: CDR1 KGHSH, CDR2 LQKENI. V shed 2 bases, J shed 5 bases, and the junction held 7 bases outside the gene matches. The CDR3 length is 15 residues. CDR3 loop: CASSPVTGGAHEQYF. The CDR3 DNA sequence: TGTGCCAGCTCACCAGTAACAGGGGGCGCCCACGAGCAGTACTTC.

This sequence joins TRBV4-1 and TRBJ1-6; tentatively, D is TRBD1 (5 bases). The V gene's germline CDR1 is MGHRA and CDR2 YSYEKL. The V end lost 5 bases, the J end lost 0 bases, and 14 bases lay between the germline ends. The CDR3 consists of 17 residues. CDR3 loop: CASSDYGGRSYNSPLHF. CDR3 nucleotide sequence: TGCGCCAGCAGCGATTACGGGGGACGCTCCTATAATTCACCCCTCCACTTT.

This chain links TRBV6-5 with TRBJ2-1; weak D call: TRBD1 (6 bases). Germline V gene data show CDR1 as MNHEY and CDR2 as SVGAGI. The ends were cut back, 4 bases at V and 4 bases at J, with 17 bases in the middle. The CDR3 is 16 amino acids. The CDR3 sequence: CASSSHPGTLYNEQFF. The CDR3 DNA reads as TGTGCCAGCAGTTCCCACCCCGGGACACTATACAATGAGCAGTTCTTC.

The J gene is TRBJ2-3, the V gene TRBV11-1; TRBD2 matches at 8 bases. Germline V gene data show CDR1 as SGHAT and CDR2 as FQDESV (reference sequence). CDR3 size: 14 residues. V lost 4 bases and J lost 3; bases outside the gene matches: 3. CDR3 sequence reads: CASSSERGTDTQYF. CDR3 coding DNA: TGTGCCAGCAGCTCGGAGCGGGGGACAGATACGCAGTATTTT.

The chain combines TRBV19 with TRBJ1-1; weak D call: TRBD1 (5 bases). The germline gives CDR1 LNHDA, CDR2 SQIVND (reference sequence). CDR3 size: 15 residues. V was clipped by 10 bases and J by 1 base, with 19 bases between them. DNA for the CDR3: TGTGCCAATAGGCCAGTGGGGGGTAAGAACACTGAAGCTTTCTTT. Amino acid sequence: CANRPVGGKNTEAFF.

This clone has a single count. This chain links TRBV19 with TRBJ2-3; maybe TRBD1 (6 bases). V gave up 6 bases and J gave up 0 bases, with 10 bases separating them. Germline loops: CDR1 LNHDA, CDR2 SQIVND (reference sequence). The CDR3 runs 14 residues. The DNA of the CDR3 is TGTGCCAGTAGCAGGGGCGAGAGCACAGATACGCAGTATTTT. Protein: CASSRGESTDTQYF.

The chain employs TRBV5-4 and TRBJ1-1, with D hard to call. Trimming removed 6 bases at V and 1 base at J, with 7 bases between. The V gene's germline CDR1 is SGHNT and CDR2 YYREEE (reference sequence). The CDR3 contains 12 residues. The CDR3 spells CASTRKNTEAFF. The CDR3 DNA reads as TGTGCCAGCACCCGTAAGAACACTGAAGCTTTCTTT.